This T cell receptor (beta chain) was sequenced during a study of prognosis after radiotherapy for stage I lung cancer. A note on this clonotype: An end of the junction does not agree with germline; a read error may underlie this.

This CDR3 comprises 15 residues. Germline values: CDR1 SGHTA, CDR2 FQGTGA. Genomic DNA was subjected to two-round multiplex PCR for amplification of TCR beta CDR3. Gene-specific TRBV and TRBJ primers were used in PCR round one. TCRdb redid the calling of the multiplex PCR reads with MiXCR, one entry per CDR3 protein. The table has roughly 25,000 distinct CDR3 sequences, around 34% seen once; the top ten hold 62%. J is TRBJ2-2 and V is TRBV7-3, with 11 bases that match TRBD2. The sequence came from a donor aged 50 or older with non-small cell lung cancer. Sample: PBMCs, taken before or after stereotactic body radiation therapy (not recorded which). CDR3 sequence reads: CAGSPRTSGTGELFF. DNA of the CDR3: TGTGCCGGCAGCCCCCGGACTAGCGGGACCGGGGAGCTGTTTTTT.